One sample yielded the 18 T cell receptor beta chains listed below, sequenced in a study of blood T cell repertoires in COVID-19. TCRdb's table, derived via immunoSEQ multiplex PCR, lists solely in-frame clones and lacks some. The sample shows fewer than 130,000 clones, 80% to 90% of them seen only once. The source material was peripheral blood. The receptors shown here come from a woman of 80 years or more with acute or convalescent COVID-19.

This clone was picked up one time. This rearrangement joins TRBV5-1 to TRBJ2-3, with TRBD2 identical over 8 bases. CDR1 SGHRS and CDR2 YFSETQ come from the germline V gene. V lost 0 bases and J lost 0; bases outside the gene matches: 3. The CDR3 runs 16 residues. CDR3 sequence: CASSLGGGGSTDTQYF. The CDR3 DNA is TGCGCCAGCAGCTTGGGTGGCGGGGGGAGCACAGATACGCAGTATTTT.

V is TRBV5-1 and J is TRBJ1-3; D remains ambiguous. This CDR3 is built from 17 residues. Trimming removed 4 bases at V and 0 bases at J, with 17 bases between. Germline values: CDR1 SGHRS, CDR2 YFSETQ. The CDR3 DNA sequence: TGCGCCAGCAGCGAACTAAGGACGGGGAGCTCTGGAAACACCATATATTTT. Translated, it gives CASSELRTGSSGNTIYF.

This chain joins TRBV7-9 and TRBJ1-2; 9 bases are a match to TRBD1. CDR1 is SEHNR and CDR2 is FQNEAQ in the germline V gene (reference sequence). CDR3 length equals 16 residues. Germline trimming cut 4 bases from V and 6 bases from J; bases unmatched to any gene: 12. CDR3 nucleotides: TGTGCCAGCAGCTCCACCGGGACAGGGTTGGGGAATGGCTACACCTTC. Its protein is CASSSTGTGLGNGYTF.

The chain carries TRBV12-3 or TRBV12-4 and TRBJ1-1, with TRBD1 as a possible D gene (6 bases). Trimming removed 4 bases from V and 5 bases from J, with 11 bases in between. CDR3 length equals 13 residues. CDR3 coding DNA: TGTGCCAGCAGTTGGGGAAGGGGGACTGAAGCTTTCTTT. It codes for CASSWGRGTEAFF.

The chain carries TRBV7-8 and TRBJ2-1, with 8 nucleotides matching TRBD2. Trimming cost V 5 bases and J 9 bases; bases outside gene matches: 9. This CDR3 is built from 14 residues. CDR1 is SGHVS and CDR2 is FQNEAQ in the germline V gene. The CDR3 loop reads CASSPDGGAVEQFF. The CDR3 bases are TGTGCCAGCAGCCCTGACGGGGGGGCCGTTGAGCAGTTCTTC.

The chain recombines TRBV27 with TRBJ1-1; 7 nucleotides agree with TRBD1. J lost 0 bases, V lost 5 bases, and 9 bases had no gene match. The CDR3 contains 16 residues. The germline gives CDR1 MNHEY, CDR2 SMNVEV (reference sequence). The CDR3 here is CASSPRRTGLNTEAFF. CDR3 DNA: TGTGCCAGCAGTCCCAGACGGACAGGATTGAACACTGAAGCTTTCTTT.

This chain connects TRBV28 to TRBJ1-2, with D unresolved. Trimming stripped 8 bases from V and 6 bases from J, with 22 bases between. This CDR3 has 15 amino acids. CDR1 and CDR2 (germline): MDHEN, SYDVKM. The DNA for the CDR3 is TGTGCCAGCTGGGTTTCGGGAGGGAACAGAAATGGCTACACCTTC. It is translated as CASWVSGGNRNGYTF.

The chain uses TRBV5-4 and TRBJ2-7, with 8 bases identical to TRBD1. Per germline, CDR1 SGHNT and CDR2 YYREEE (reference sequence). The CDR3 length is 15 residues. V was clipped by 4 bases and J by 0 bases; unmatched bases: 6. The DNA for the CDR3 is TGTGCCAGCAGCAGGGGACAGGACATCTCCTACGAGCAGTACTTC. Its translation is CASSRGQDISYEQYF.

The chain carries TRBV12-3 or TRBV12-4 and TRBJ2-7; no firm D call. Between the trimmed V and J ends, which lost 2 bases and 2 bases, there was a span of 4 bases. CDR3 length equals 12 residues. CDR3 coding DNA: TGTGCCAGCAGTTTAAGCCCCTACGAGCAGTACTTC. Protein sequence: CASSLSPYEQYF.

This chain joins TRBV6-2 or TRBV6-3 and TRBJ2-3; the match to TRBD2 covers 8 bases. Germline assignment: CDR1 MNHEY and CDR2 SVGEGT. This CDR3 has 17 amino acids. V gave up 4 bases and J gave up 2 bases; unmatched junction bases: 11. CDR3 sequence (DNA): TGTGCCAGCAGTTCTAATCAGCGGGGGCCCGCCACAGATACGCAGTATTTT. Residues: CASSSNQRGPATDTQYF.

CDR3 loop: CASSPGQGIGYTF. Written as DNA, the CDR3 is TGTGCCAGCAGTCCAGGACAGGGGATTGGCTACACCTTC. V and J are TRBV12-3 or TRBV12-4 and TRBJ1-2; TRBD1 matches 9 bases. This CDR3 contains 13 residues. J gave up 7 bases and V 5 bases, and 5 bases lay outside the gene matches.

The chain combines TRBV6-5 with TRBJ2-3, with TRBD2 as a possible D gene (6 bases). CDR1 is MNHEY, CDR2 SVGAGI, per germline. Trimming left V 6 bases short and J 2 bases short, with 12 bases between. The CDR3 has 14 amino acids. This chain's CDR3 is CASSRRRDTDTQYF. CDR3 coding DNA: TGTGCCAGCAGCCGGCGGAGGGACACAGATACGCAGTATTTT.

The CDR3 protein is CASSTQGPQETQYF. For the CDR3, the DNA is TGTGCCAGCAGCACCCAGGGGCCCCAAGAGACCCAGTACTTC. The chain has TRBV28 and TRBJ2-5; tentative D call: TRBD1 (6 bases). This CDR3 has 14 residues. The V gene lost 6 bases and the J gene lost 1 base, with 12 bases spanning the gap. Germline V gives CDR1 MDHEN, CDR2 SYDVKM.

The V and J genes are TRBV28 and TRBJ2-3; D is ambiguous. Germline V gene sequence: CDR1 MDHEN, CDR2 SYDVKM. V was cut by 10 bases and J by 0 bases, with 8 bases left in between. This CDR3 comprises 12 residues. CDR3 in amino acids: CATSYSTDTQYF. The CDR3 DNA follows: TGTGCCACGTCGTATAGCACAGATACGCAGTATTTT.

The genes are TRBV28 and TRBJ2-4, with D possibly TRBD1 on 7 matching bases. Trimming pared 4 bases from V and 8 bases from J, leaving 18 bases between. CDR3 size: 15 residues. CDR1 MDHEN and CDR2 SYDVKM come from the germline V gene. The CDR3 sequence: CASSSQEGAGYIQYF. In nucleotides, the CDR3 is TGTGCCAGCAGTTCCCAGGAGGGGGCGGGGTACATTCAGTACTTC.

V and J are TRBV28 and TRBJ1-2, with a weak D call TRBD1 (5 bases). There are 12 residues in the CDR3. V dropped 5 bases and J dropped 3 bases, with 7 bases sitting between them. Germline V CDR1 and CDR2: MDHEN, SYDVKM. In DNA, the CDR3 is TGTGCCAGCAGTCAGGGTCACTATGGCTACACCTTC. This sequence encodes CASSQGHYGYTF.

CDR3 residues: CASSQPGQVHYNEQFF. As DNA, the CDR3 is TGTGCCAGCAGCCAACCGGGACAGGTACACTACAATGAGCAGTTCTTC. This chain uses TRBV3-1 (or the pseudogene TRBV3-2) with TRBJ2-1; 8 nucleotides match TRBD1. The CDR3 is 16 residues long. From germline, CDR1 is LGHDT and CDR2 YNNKEL (reference sequence). The trim removed 2 bases at V and 3 bases at J, leaving 6 bases unmatched.

J is TRBJ1-1 and V is TRBV28; the D gene is possibly TRBD1 (6 bases). V lost 10 bases, J lost 1 base, and 10 bases lay in between. The germline V gene encodes CDR1 MDHEN and CDR2 SYDVKM. The CDR3 has 12 residues. The chain's CDR3 is CATGAWNTEAFF. In DNA form, the CDR3 reads TGTGCCACAGGGGCTTGGAACACTGAAGCTTTCTTT.